This entry concerns a single T cell receptor (beta chain). The data are from a study of shared clonotypes between healthy human individuals. Original analysis: Owing to the provision of junction-only sequences devoid of quality scores by immunoSEQ, filtering differed. Using immunoSEQ multiplex PCR, the repertoire was profiled, and TCRdb retains in-frame clones only, with some absent. V and J calls and clone size are copied from that table; D and trimming were computed from the DNA. The sample gives nearly 2 million clones, over 85% of which show up once; approximately 1% is in the top ten. The germline CDR1 and CDR2 sequences are GTSNPN and SVGIG (reference sequence). Trimming removed 4 bases at V and 5 bases at J, with 20 bases between. The CDR3 extends over 15 amino acids. CD45RO-negative, CCR7-selected cells formed the naive CD8 fraction, which excluded terminally differentiated effector memory CD45RA+ cells.

This TCR was recovered from a man younger than 35 in good health. The chain employs TRBV30 and TRBJ2-5, with a possible D match to TRBD2 (7 bases). The specimen sequenced was naive CD8+ T cells sorted from blood. The CDR3 DNA sequence: TGTGCCTGGATCGCCTTAGGGGGGGGCCCGGAGACCCAGTACTTC. Translation gives CAWIALGGGPETQYF.